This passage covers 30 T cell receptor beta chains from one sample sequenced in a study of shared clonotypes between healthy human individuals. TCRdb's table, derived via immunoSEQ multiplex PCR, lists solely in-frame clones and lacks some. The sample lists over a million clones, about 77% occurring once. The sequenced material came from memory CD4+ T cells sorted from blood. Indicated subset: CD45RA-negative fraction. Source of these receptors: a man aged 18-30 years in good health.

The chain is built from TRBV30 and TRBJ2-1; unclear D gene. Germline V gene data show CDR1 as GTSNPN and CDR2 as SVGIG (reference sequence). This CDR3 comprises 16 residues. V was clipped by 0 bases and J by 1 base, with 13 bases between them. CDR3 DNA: TGTGCCTGGAGTGTACCCGGGCAGCAGTCCTACAATGAGCAGTTCTTC. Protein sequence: CAWSVPGQQSYNEQFF. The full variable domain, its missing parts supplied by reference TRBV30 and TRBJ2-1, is SQTIHQWPATLVQPVGSPLSLECTVEGTSNPNLYWYRQAAGRGLQLLFYSVGIGQISSEVPQNLSASRPQDRQFILSSKKLLLSDSGFYLCAWSVPGQQSYNEQFFGPGTRLTVL.

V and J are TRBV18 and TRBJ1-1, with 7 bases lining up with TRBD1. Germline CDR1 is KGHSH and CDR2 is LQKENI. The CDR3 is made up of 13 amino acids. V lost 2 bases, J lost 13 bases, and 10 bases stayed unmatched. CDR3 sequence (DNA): TGTGCCAGCTCACCAATCCAGGGGGAAGGAAGTTTCTTT. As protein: CASSPIQGEGSFF.

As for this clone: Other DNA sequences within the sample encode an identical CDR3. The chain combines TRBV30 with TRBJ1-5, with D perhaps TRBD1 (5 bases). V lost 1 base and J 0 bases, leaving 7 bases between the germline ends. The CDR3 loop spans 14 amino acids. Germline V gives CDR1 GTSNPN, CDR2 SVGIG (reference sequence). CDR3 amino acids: CAWSGGNSNQPQHF. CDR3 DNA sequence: TGTGCCTGGAGTGGGGGGAATAGCAATCAGCCCCAGCATTTT.

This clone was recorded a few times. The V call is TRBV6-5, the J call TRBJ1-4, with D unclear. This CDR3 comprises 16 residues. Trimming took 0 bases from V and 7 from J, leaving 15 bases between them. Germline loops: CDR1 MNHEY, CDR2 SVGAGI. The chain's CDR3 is CASSYSWQTIIEKLFF. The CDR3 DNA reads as TGTGCCAGCAGTTACTCCTGGCAGACAATAATTGAAAAACTGTTTTTT.

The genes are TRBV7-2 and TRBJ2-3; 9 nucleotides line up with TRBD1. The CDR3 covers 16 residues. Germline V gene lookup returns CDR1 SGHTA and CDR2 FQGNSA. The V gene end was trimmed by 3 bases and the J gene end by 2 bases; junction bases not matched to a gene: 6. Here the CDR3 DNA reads TGTGCCAGCAGCTTCCGGACAGGGGCGACCACAGATACGCAGTATTTT. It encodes CASSFRTGATTDTQYF. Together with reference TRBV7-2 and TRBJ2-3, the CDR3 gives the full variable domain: GAGVSQSPSNKVTEKGKDVELRCDPISGHTALYWYRQSLGQGLEFLIYFQGNSAPDKSGLPSDRFSAERTGGSVSTLTIQRTQQEDSAVYLCASSFRTGATTDTQYFGPGTRLTVL.

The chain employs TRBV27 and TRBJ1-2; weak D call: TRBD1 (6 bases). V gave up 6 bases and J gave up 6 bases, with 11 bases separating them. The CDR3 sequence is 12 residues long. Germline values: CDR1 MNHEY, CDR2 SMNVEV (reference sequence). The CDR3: CASRTGSDGYTF. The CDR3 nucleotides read TGTGCCAGCAGGACAGGATCCGATGGCTACACCTTC.

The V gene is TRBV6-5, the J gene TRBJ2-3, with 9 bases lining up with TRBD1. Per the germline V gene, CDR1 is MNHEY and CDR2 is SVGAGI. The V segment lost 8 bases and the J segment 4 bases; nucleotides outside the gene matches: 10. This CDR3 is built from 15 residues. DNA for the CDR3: TGTGCCAGCCGAGGGACAGGGCGGATGGCAGATACGCAGTATTTT. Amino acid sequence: CASRGTGRMADTQYF.

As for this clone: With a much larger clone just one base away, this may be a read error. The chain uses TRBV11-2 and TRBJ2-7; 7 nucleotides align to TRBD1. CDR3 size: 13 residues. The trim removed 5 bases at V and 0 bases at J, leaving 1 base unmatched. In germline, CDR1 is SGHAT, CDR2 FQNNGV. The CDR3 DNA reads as TGTGCCAGCAGCCGGGACAGCTCCTACGAGCAGTACTTC. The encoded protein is CASSRDSSYEQYF.

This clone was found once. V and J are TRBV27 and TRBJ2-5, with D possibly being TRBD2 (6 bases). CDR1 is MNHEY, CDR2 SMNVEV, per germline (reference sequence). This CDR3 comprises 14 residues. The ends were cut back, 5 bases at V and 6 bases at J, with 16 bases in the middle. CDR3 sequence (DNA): TGTGCCAGCAGTCCCTCGGGGGTAGGAAAGACCCAGTACTTC. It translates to CASSPSGVGKTQYF.

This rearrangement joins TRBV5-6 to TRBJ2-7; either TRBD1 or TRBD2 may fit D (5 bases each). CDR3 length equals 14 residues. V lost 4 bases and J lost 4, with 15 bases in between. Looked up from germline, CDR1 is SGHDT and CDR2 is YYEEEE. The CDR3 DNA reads TGTGCCAGCAGCCCGGGACCGGGGTTGTACGAGCAGTACTTC. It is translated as CASSPGPGLYEQYF. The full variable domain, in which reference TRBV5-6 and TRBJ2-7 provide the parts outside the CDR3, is DAGVTQSPTHLIKTRGQQVTLRCSPKSGHDTVSWYQQALGQGPQFIFQYYEEEERQRGNFPDRFSGHQFPNYSSELNVNALLLGDSALYLCASSPGPGLYEQYFGPGTRLTVT.

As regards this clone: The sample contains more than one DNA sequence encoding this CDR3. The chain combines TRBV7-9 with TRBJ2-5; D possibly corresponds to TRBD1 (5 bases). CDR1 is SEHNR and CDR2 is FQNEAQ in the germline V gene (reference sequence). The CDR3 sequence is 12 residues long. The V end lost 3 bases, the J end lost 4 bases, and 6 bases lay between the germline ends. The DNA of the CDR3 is TGTGCCAGCAGCTTGACAGCAGAGACCCAGTACTTC. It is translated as CASSLTAETQYF.

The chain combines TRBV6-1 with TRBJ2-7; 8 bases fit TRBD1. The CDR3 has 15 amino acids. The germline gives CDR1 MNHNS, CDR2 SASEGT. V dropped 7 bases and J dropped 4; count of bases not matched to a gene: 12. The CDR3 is CASTHPGQGGYEQYF. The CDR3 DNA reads TGTGCCAGCACCCACCCCGGACAGGGTGGGTACGAGCAGTACTTC.

The CDR3 loop is CASSPGTSVTDTQYF. The DNA of the CDR3 is TGTGCCAGCTCACCCGGGACTAGCGTTACAGATACGCAGTATTTT. The V gene is TRBV18, the J gene TRBJ2-3; 10 bases are shared with TRBD2. CDR1 is KGHSH, CDR2 LQKENI, per germline. J gave up 3 bases and V 3 bases, and 3 bases lay outside the gene matches. The CDR3 totals 15 residues.

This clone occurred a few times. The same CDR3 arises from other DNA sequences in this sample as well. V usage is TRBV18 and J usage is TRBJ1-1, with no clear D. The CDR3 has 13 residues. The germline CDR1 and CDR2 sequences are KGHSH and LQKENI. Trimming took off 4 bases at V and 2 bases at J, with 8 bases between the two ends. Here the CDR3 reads CASSQDGNTEAFF. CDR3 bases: TGTGCCAGCTCACAGGACGGAAACACTGAAGCTTTCTTT.

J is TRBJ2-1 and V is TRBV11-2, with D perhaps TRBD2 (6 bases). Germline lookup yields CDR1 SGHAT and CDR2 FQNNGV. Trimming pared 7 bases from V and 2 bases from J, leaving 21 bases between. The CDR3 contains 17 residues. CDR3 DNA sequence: TGTGCCAGCACCCCAATGGGAACCGGGACTGCCTACAATGAGCAGTTCTTC. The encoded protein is CASTPMGTGTAYNEQFF. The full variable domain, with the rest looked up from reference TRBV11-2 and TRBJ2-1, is EAGVAQSPRYKIIEKRQSVAFWCNPISGHATLYWYQQILGQGPKLLIQFQNNGVVDDSQLPKDRFSAERLKGVDSTLKIQPAKLEDSAVYLCASTPMGTGTAYNEQFFGPGTRLTVL.

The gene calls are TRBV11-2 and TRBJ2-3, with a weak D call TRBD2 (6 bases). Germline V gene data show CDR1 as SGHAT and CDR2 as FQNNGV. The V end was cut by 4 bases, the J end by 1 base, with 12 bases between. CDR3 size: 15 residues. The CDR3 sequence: CASSSTDYGTDTQYF. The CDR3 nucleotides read TGTGCCAGCAGCTCCACGGACTATGGCACAGATACGCAGTATTTT. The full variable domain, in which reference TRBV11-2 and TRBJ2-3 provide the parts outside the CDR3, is EAGVAQSPRYKIIEKRQSVAFWCNPISGHATLYWYQQILGQGPKLLIQFQNNGVVDDSQLPKDRFSAERLKGVDSTLKIQPAKLEDSAVYLCASSSTDYGTDTQYFGPGTRLTVL.

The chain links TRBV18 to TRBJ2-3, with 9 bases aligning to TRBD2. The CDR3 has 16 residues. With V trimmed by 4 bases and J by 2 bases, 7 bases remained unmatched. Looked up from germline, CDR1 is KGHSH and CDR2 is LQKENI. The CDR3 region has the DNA TGTGCCAGCTCACTTATGACTAGCGGAAACACAGATACGCAGTATTTT. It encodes CASSLMTSGNTDTQYF.

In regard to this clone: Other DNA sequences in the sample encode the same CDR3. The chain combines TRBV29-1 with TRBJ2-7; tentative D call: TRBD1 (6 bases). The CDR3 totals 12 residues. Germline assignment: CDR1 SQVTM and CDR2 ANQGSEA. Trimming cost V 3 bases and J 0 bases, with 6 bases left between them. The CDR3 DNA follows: TGCAGCGTTGAGGACAGCTCCTACGAGCAGTACTTC. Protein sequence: CSVEDSSYEQYF.

CDR3 protein: CASSLASAVKETQYF. In DNA form, the CDR3 reads TGCGCCAGCAGCTTGGCCTCGGCAGTAAAAGAGACCCAGTACTTC. This chain joins TRBV5-1 and TRBJ2-5; D unresolved. This CDR3 is built from 15 residues. V gave up 0 bases and J gave up 3 bases, with 12 bases separating them. The germline V gene has CDR1 SGHRS and CDR2 YFSETQ.

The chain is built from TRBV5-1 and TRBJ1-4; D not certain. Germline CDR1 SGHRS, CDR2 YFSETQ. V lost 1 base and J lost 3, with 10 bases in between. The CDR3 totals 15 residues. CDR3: CASSLRPSANEKLFF. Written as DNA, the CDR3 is TGCGCCAGCAGCTTGCGACCGTCAGCTAATGAAAAACTGTTTTTT.

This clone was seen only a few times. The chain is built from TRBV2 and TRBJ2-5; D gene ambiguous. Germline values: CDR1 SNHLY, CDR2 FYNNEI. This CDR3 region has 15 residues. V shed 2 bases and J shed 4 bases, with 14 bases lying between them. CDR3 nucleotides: TGTGCCAGCAGTGAATTTGGGAACAAGGGAGAGACCCAGTACTTC. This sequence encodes CASSEFGNKGETQYF.

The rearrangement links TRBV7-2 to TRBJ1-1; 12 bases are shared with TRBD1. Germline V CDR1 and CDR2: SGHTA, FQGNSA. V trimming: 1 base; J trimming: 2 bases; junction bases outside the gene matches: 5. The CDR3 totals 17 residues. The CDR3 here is CASSLVGTGGRNTEAFF. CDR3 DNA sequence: TGTGCCAGCAGCTTAGTTGGGACAGGGGGCAGAAACACTGAAGCTTTCTTT.

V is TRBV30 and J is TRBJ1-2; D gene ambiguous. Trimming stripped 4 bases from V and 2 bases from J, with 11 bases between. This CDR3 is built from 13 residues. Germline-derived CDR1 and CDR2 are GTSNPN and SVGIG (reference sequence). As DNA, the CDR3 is TGTGCCTGGACCGCCGGGTGGAACTATGGCTACACCTTC. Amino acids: CAWTAGWNYGYTF.

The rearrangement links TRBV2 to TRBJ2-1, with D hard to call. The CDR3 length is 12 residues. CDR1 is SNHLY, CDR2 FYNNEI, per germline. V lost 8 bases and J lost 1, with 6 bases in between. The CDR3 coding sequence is TGTGCCAGCCTCACTTCCTACAATGAGCAGTTCTTC. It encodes CASLTSYNEQFF.

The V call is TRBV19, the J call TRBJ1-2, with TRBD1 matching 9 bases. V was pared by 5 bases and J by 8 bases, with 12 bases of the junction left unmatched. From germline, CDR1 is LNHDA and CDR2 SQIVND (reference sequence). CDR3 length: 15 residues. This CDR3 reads CASSDPRTGVRGYTF. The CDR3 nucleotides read TGTGCCAGTAGTGATCCGAGGACAGGGGTGAGAGGCTACACCTTC.

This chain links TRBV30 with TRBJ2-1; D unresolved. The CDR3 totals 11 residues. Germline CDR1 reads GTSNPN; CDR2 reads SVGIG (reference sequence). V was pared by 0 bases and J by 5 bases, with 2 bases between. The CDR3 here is CAWSVDNEQFF. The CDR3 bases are TGTGCCTGGAGTGTCGACAATGAGCAGTTCTTC.

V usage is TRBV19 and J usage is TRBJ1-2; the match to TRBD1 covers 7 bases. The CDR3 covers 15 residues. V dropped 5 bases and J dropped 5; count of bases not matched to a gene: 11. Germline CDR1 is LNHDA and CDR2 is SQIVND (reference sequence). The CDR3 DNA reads TGTGCCAGTAGTCCGTACTGGGACAGAGAGTATGGCTACACCTTC. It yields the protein CASSPYWDREYGYTF.

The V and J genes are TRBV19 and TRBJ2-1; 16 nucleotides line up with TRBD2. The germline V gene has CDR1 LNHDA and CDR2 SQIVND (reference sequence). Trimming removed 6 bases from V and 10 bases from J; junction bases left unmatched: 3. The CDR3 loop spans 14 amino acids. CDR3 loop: CASSPGLAGGEQFF. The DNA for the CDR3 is TGTGCCAGTAGCCCGGGACTAGCGGGAGGGGAGCAGTTCTTC.

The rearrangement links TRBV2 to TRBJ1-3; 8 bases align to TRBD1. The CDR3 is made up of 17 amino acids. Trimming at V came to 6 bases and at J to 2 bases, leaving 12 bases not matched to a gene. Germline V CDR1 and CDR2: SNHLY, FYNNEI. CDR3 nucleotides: TGTGCCAGCAGACCCATCGGCGGACAGGGCCCTGGAAACACCATATATTTT. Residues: CASRPIGGQGPGNTIYF.

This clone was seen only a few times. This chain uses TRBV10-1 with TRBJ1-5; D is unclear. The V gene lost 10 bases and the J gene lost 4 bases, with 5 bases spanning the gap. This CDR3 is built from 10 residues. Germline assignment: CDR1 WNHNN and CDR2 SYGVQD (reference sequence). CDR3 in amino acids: CANVNQPQHF. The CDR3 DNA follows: TGCGCCAACGTTAATCAGCCCCAGCATTTT.